The 6 T cell receptor beta chains presented below share a single source sample, sequenced in a study of immune reconstitution after stem cell transplant in scleroderma (dated by TCRdb to the late 2010s). The library was produced with RT-PCR. Sequencing was carried out with an Illumina MiSeq. In-frame beta chains were kept once TCRdb had trimmed the public reads at Q25 with fastp and called clones with MiXCR. For every CDR3 protein sequence, its rows merge into one entry that carries the most common genes and DNA. The sample has roughly 2,000 distinct CDR3 sequences on record, less than 20% of them singletons. The ten largest clonotypes hold about 34% of the sample. Collection of the sample occurred before or after autologous hematopoietic stem cell transplantation (not recorded which). Receptors were obtained from a female donor with systemic sclerosis.

The CDR3 region is CASSYQGYNEQFF. The CDR3 DNA reads TGTGCCAGCAGTTACCAAGGATACAATGAGCAGTTCTTC. This rearrangement joins TRBV6-5 to TRBJ2-1, with D unresolved. This CDR3 region has 13 residues. The V end was cut by 2 bases, the J end by 4 bases, with 6 bases between. Germline CDR1 is MNHEY and CDR2 is SVGAGI.

V and J are TRBV28 and TRBJ2-5; D is possibly TRBD1 (6 bases). CDR3 length: 16 amino acids. Trimming left V 2 bases short and J 1 base short, with 14 bases between. Germline loops: CDR1 MDHEN, CDR2 SYDVKM. CDR3 DNA: TGTGCCAGCAGTTTAAATGGGGGCTACGTCCAAGAGACCCAGTACTTC. Encoded protein: CASSLNGGYVQETQYF.

The genes are TRBV20-1 and TRBJ2-7, with D tentatively TRBD1 (5 bases). Germline V gene sequence: CDR1 DFQATT, CDR2 SNEGSKA (reference sequence). The germline V and J ends were trimmed by 0 bases and 4 bases, with 13 bases remaining between them. The CDR3 is made up of 14 amino acids. The CDR3: CSARDTGRRYEQYF. CDR3 DNA sequence: TGCAGTGCTAGAGATACAGGCAGGCGGTACGAGCAGTACTTC.

There are a few counts of this clonotype. CDR3 bases: TGTGCCAGCAGCACTACGACCCTCGGGACAGGGAACACCGGGGAGCTGTTTTTT. Protein: CASSTTTLGTGNTGELFF. This chain uses TRBV11-2 with TRBJ2-2; TRBD1 matches at 8 bases. This CDR3 is built from 18 residues. The V and J ends lost 5 bases and 1 base, in that order; junction bases with no gene match: 12. Germline V gives CDR1 SGHAT, CDR2 FQNNGV.

The chain combines TRBV7-9 with TRBJ1-4, with D possibly matching TRBD1 (5 bases). The CDR3 totals 15 residues. The V gene's germline CDR1 is SEHNR and CDR2 FQNEAQ (reference sequence). V dropped 1 base and J dropped 10 bases, with 16 bases sitting between them. The CDR3 nucleotides are TGTGCCAGCAGCTTAGTCGGAGGGACGGATGTAAAACTGTTTTTT. Protein product: CASSLVGGTDVKLFF.

This clonotype was counted at least ten times. The genes are TRBV18 and TRBJ2-1; 7 bases match TRBD2. The CDR3 covers 14 residues. The germline gives CDR1 KGHSH, CDR2 LQKENI. Losses at the gene ends were 3 bases for V and 6 bases for J; bases not matched to a gene: 5. The CDR3 sequence is CASSPGLVGNEQFF. The CDR3 DNA is TGTGCCAGCTCACCCGGACTAGTGGGCAATGAGCAGTTCTTC. Combining the CDR3 with reference TRBV18 and TRBJ2-1 gives the whole variable domain NAGVMQNPRHLVRRRGQEARLRCSPMKGHSHVYWYRQLPEEGLKFMVYLQKENIIDESGMPKERFSAEFPKEGPSILRIQQVVRGDSAAYFCASSPGLVGNEQFFGPGTRLTVL.